This is a list of T cell receptor beta chains from one sample in a study of vaccination and CD4 T cells after COVID-19. These receptors lack a known antigen. TCRdb independently ran MiXCR on the PCR reads; one entry per CDR3 protein. The sample records 7,000 to 10,000 distinct CDR3 sequences, roughly 18% being singletons. The specimen comprised CD4+ T cells from blood, cultured in vitro, sampled after SARS-CoV-2 vaccination. These receptors originate from a human donor who had recovered from COVID-19. CDR3s include the opening cysteine and the closing phenylalanine or tryptophan. D genes are given only for firm matches. Rows give clone size only sometimes, using once, few, many, or a class for an expanded clone.

d_gene,j_gene,abundance,v_gene,CDR3aa,CDR3nt
TRBD2,TRBJ2-5,many,TRBV6-1,CASSEVHPGLAGGETQYF,TGTGCCAGCAGTGAAGTACATCCGGGACTAGCGGGAGGAGAGACCCAGTACTTC
-,TRBJ1-2,-,TRBV5-4,CASSPGAALYGYTF,TGTGCCAGCAGCCCTGGGGCAGCTCTTTATGGCTACACCTTC
TRBD1,TRBJ1-6,medium-sized,TRBV7-2,CASSSLGTGLSPLHF,TGTGCCAGCAGCTCCCTGGGGACAGGGTTGTCACCCCTCCACTTT
-,TRBJ2-7,-,TRBV10-3,CAISGTATYEQYF,TGTGCCATCTCCGGGACGGCGACCTACGAGCAGTACTTC
-,TRBJ2-1,-,TRBV7-9,CASSFLASSYNEQFF,TGTGCCAGCAGCTTTTTGGCTAGCTCCTACAATGAGCAGTTCTTC
-,TRBJ2-3,many,TRBV6-1,CASRKWTSTDTQYF,TGTGCCAGCAGGAAGTGGACCAGCACAGATACGCAGTATTTT
TRBD1,TRBJ2-2,-,TRBV28,CASKLPTGNAGELFF,TGTGCCAGCAAACTTCCGACAGGGAACGCCGGGGAGCTGTTTTTT
-,TRBJ1-2,medium-sized,TRBV20-1,CSAREDSARGYTF,TGCAGTGCTAGAGAAGACAGTGCCCGGGGCTACACCTTC
TRBD2,TRBJ2-1,-,TRBV11-2,CASSPAGTRDGSYNEQFF,TGTGCCAGCAGCCCGGCTGGGACTAGAGACGGCTCCTACAATGAGCAGTTCTTC
-,TRBJ2-1,-,TRBV10-1,CASSGASYNEQFF,TGCGCCAGCAGTGGAGCCTCCTACAATGAGCAGTTCTTC
-,TRBJ2-5,medium-sized,TRBV20-1,CSASDPRRGETQYF,TGCAGTGCTAGTGACCCCCGAAGGGGAGAGACCCAGTACTTC
TRBD1,TRBJ2-7,medium-sized,TRBV7-2,CASSISGTGAYEQYF,TGTGCCAGCAGCATTTCCGGGACAGGGGCCTACGAGCAGTACTTC
-,TRBJ2-7,few,TRBV10-1,CASSAGFITEQYF,TGCGCCAGCAGTGCCGGGTTTATAACCGAGCAGTACTTC
-,TRBJ1-1,-,TRBV9,CASSVGERNTEAFF,TGTGCCAGCAGCGTAGGCGAGAGGAACACTGAAGCTTTCTTT
TRBD1,TRBJ2-2,-,TRBV7-9,CASSLTTGVARELFF,TGTGCCAGCAGCTTAACGACAGGGGTTGCCCGGGAGCTGTTTTTT
-,TRBJ1-1,many,TRBV11-3,CASSFRGLEAFF,TGTGCCAGCAGCTTTAGGGGCCTTGAAGCTTTCTTT